The next 4 T cell receptor beta chains were all read from a single sample in a study of identical twins (dated by TCRdb to about 2016). Libraries were constructed by 5' RACE. TCRdb names Illumina HiSeq 2000 as the instrument used. Using fastp trimming at Q25 and MiXCR clonotype assembly, TCRdb reanalyzed the public sequencing data and kept in-frame beta chains. Every entry covers one CDR3 protein and lists the most common genes and DNA from its rows. Counted in this sample were 350,000 to 600,000 distinct CDR3 sequences; 14% of them appeared once. About 0.52% of the sample comes from the top ten. This same sample was also taken into another study, of yellow fever vaccine responses in identical twins.

Sequencing used CD4+ T cells sorted from blood. The receptors stem from a woman between 18 and 29 years old in good health.

CDR3: CASTRQGADNEQFF. DNA of the CDR3: TGTGCCAGCACTCGACAGGGGGCGGACAATGAGCAGTTCTTC. V and J are TRBV3-1 and TRBJ2-1, with 10 positions matching TRBD1. V trimming: 7 bases; J trimming: 5 bases; junction bases outside the gene matches: 5. The germline gives CDR1 LGHDT, CDR2 YNNKEL (reference sequence). This CDR3 contains 14 residues.

This clonotype was found a few times. The chain is built from TRBV7-8 and TRBJ2-1; D remains unclear. CDR1 and CDR2 from the germline V gene are SGHVS and FQNEAQ. This CDR3 has 14 residues. Trimming removed 1 base from V and 9 bases from J, with 13 bases in between. This chain's CDR3 is CASSLDFGSSEQFF. The DNA for the CDR3 is TGTGCCAGCAGCTTAGACTTTGGTAGTTCTGAGCAGTTCTTC.

The V gene is TRBV20-1, the J gene TRBJ2-2; 10 positions agree with TRBD2. The germline gives CDR1 DFQATT, CDR2 SNEGSKA (reference sequence). The trim removed 1 base at V and 4 bases at J, leaving 9 bases unmatched. The CDR3 totals 17 residues. The CDR3 reads CSARAIYLAGVTGELFF. The CDR3 coding sequence is TGCAGTGCTAGAGCTATTTACCTAGCGGGAGTCACCGGGGAGCTGTTTTTT.

A few counts support this clonotype. The rearrangement joins TRBV4-2 to TRBJ2-5; TRBD1 aligns across 7 bases. Per germline, CDR1 LGHNA and CDR2 YNFKEQ. The CDR3 covers 22 residues. The V gene end was trimmed by 0 bases and the J gene end by 1 base; junction bases not matched to a gene: 23. This CDR3 is CASSQDIRPDRFPPHGQETQYF. The CDR3 DNA follows: TGTGCCAGCAGCCAAGATATTCGGCCGGACAGGTTCCCCCCCCACGGCCAAGAGACCCAGTACTTC.